A selection of T cell receptor beta chains follows, all from one sample in a study of cytomegalovirus exposure and HLA in healthy donors. The method was immunoSEQ multiplex PCR; TCRdb's version includes in-frame clones alone and lacks a portion of them. The data show tens of thousands of clones, over 9% seen once. Source material: PBMCs. These receptors were collected from a man in his 60s in good health and CMV-seropositive. The CDR3 runs from the conserved cysteine through the conserved F or W. The D gene is left open where the match is weak. Size tells how often a clone was seen (once, few, many) or the class of an expanded clone, and some rows leave it out.

j_gene: TRBJ1-1; abundance: few; len: 15; v_gene: TRBV6-1; d_gene: NA; CDR3nt: TGTGCCAGCAGTGGAGACAGACCCATGAACACTGAAGCTTTCTTT; CDR3aa: CASSGDRPMNTEAFF
j_gene: TRBJ2-2; abundance: NA; len: 17; v_gene: TRBV7-7; d_gene: TRBD2; CDR3nt: TGTGCTAGCAGCTTAGAATCGAGCGGGAGGGCCTTCGGGGAGCTGTTTTTT; CDR3aa: CASSLESSGRAFGELFF
j_gene: TRBJ1-2; abundance: NA; len: 15; v_gene: TRBV18; d_gene: NA; CDR3nt: TGTGCCAGCTCACCACGGGGGGAACCTAACTATGGCTACACCTTC; CDR3aa: CASSPRGEPNYGYTF
j_gene: TRBJ1-4; abundance: NA; len: 18; v_gene: TRBV11-2; d_gene: TRBD1; CDR3nt: TGTGCCAGCAGCCTCCGGACAGGGGGCATGACGGCTAATGAAAAACTGTTTTTT; CDR3aa: CASSLRTGGMTANEKLFF
j_gene: TRBJ2-2; abundance: NA; len: 15; v_gene: TRBV7-9; d_gene: TRBD1; CDR3nt: TGCGCCAGCAGCTTAGGGACAGGGTTTGGCGGGGAGCTGTTTTTT; CDR3aa: CASSLGTGFGGELFF
j_gene: TRBJ2-5; abundance: NA; len: 14; v_gene: TRBV9; d_gene: NA; CDR3nt: TGTGCCAGCAGCGAAACCGGGACACAAGAGACCCAGTACTTC; CDR3aa: CASSETGTQETQYF
j_gene: TRBJ1-1; abundance: few; len: 13; v_gene: TRBV28; d_gene: NA; CDR3nt: TGTGCCAGCAGCTGGACCCAGGGGACTGAAGCTTTCTTT; CDR3aa: CASSWTQGTEAFF
j_gene: TRBJ2-2; abundance: NA; len: 15; v_gene: TRBV19; d_gene: TRBD1; CDR3nt: TGTGCCAGTTCCGGGACAGGGAGGAACACCGGGGAGCTGTTTTTT; CDR3aa: CASSGTGRNTGELFF
j_gene: TRBJ2-7; abundance: few; len: 16; v_gene: TRBV29-1; d_gene: NA; CDR3nt: TGCAGCGTTGAAGATCGCGCGGAGGGGGCGGGCTACGAGCAGTACTTC; CDR3aa: CSVEDRAEGAGYEQYF
j_gene: TRBJ2-5; abundance: few; len: 16; v_gene: TRBV6-6; d_gene: TRBD2; CDR3nt: TGTGCCAGCAGTCAGCGGGGGGGCCTCTCAGAGGAGACCCAGTACTTC; CDR3aa: CASSQRGGLSEETQYF
j_gene: TRBJ1-3; abundance: few; len: 15; v_gene: TRBV6-5; d_gene: NA; CDR3nt: TGTGCCAGCAGTACCAACAGGGTCCCAATGGCCACCATATATTTT; CDR3aa: CASSTNRVPMATIYF
j_gene: TRBJ1-1; abundance: NA; len: 13; v_gene: TRBV19; d_gene: NA; CDR3nt: TGTGCCAGTAGTATGACAGGCGCAGGAGAAGCTTTCTTT; CDR3aa: CASSMTGAGEAFF
j_gene: TRBJ1-2; abundance: few; len: 14; v_gene: TRBV7-9; d_gene: NA; CDR3nt: TGTGCCAGCAGTCTCGGCGGACTTAACTATGGCTACACCTTC; CDR3aa: CASSLGGLNYGYTF
j_gene: TRBJ2-2; abundance: few; len: 20; v_gene: TRBV4-1; d_gene: NA; CDR3nt: TGCGCCAGCAGCCCGACGGGGGGCAGGGGGCTTCCACAGAACACCGGGGAGCTGTTTTTT; CDR3aa: CASSPTGGRGLPQNTGELFF
j_gene: TRBJ2-3; abundance: NA; len: 18; v_gene: TRBV19; d_gene: TRBD1; CDR3nt: TGTGCCAGTAGAACCCCGGGACGGACAGGGGGCCAGACAGATACGCAGTATTTT; CDR3aa: CASRTPGRTGGQTDTQYF
j_gene: TRBJ2-7; abundance: few; len: 15; v_gene: TRBV6-1; d_gene: NA; CDR3nt: TGTGCCAGCAGTGGATTCACCGGTCTAGCCTACGAGCAGTACTTC; CDR3aa: CASSGFTGLAYEQYF
j_gene: TRBJ2-3; abundance: NA; len: 11; v_gene: TRBV29-1; d_gene: NA; CDR3nt: TGCAGCGCTGGGGGGGCTCGTACGCAGTATTTT; CDR3aa: CSAGGARTQYF
j_gene: TRBJ1-3; abundance: NA; len: 15; v_gene: TRBV21-1; d_gene: NA; CDR3nt: TGTGCCAGCAGCAAAGAGACAGCAACCGGAAACACCATATATTTT; CDR3aa: CASSKETATGNTIYF
j_gene: TRBJ2-5; abundance: once; len: 13; v_gene: TRBV9; d_gene: NA; CDR3nt: TGTGCCAGCAGCGTATGGGGAGAAGAGACCCAGTACTTC; CDR3aa: CASSVWGEETQYF
j_gene: TRBJ2-5; abundance: few; len: 16; v_gene: TRBV5-5; d_gene: TRBD2; CDR3nt: TGTGCCAGCAGCCCGGTGGCTACTAGCGGGCGGGAGACCCAGTACTTC; CDR3aa: CASSPVATSGRETQYF
j_gene: TRBJ1-1; abundance: few; len: 16; v_gene: TRBV9; d_gene: NA; CDR3nt: TGTGCCAGCAGCGTAGGGGGGGACGGTAGGAACACTGAAGCTTTCTTT; CDR3aa: CASSVGGDGRNTEAFF
j_gene: TRBJ2-4; abundance: NA; len: 15; v_gene: TRBV5-1; d_gene: NA; CDR3nt: TGCGCCAGCAGCTTACACCCTTTTTCCAAAAACATTCAGTACTTC; CDR3aa: CASSLHPFSKNIQYF
j_gene: TRBJ1-3; abundance: NA; len: 14; v_gene: TRBV7-2; d_gene: NA; CDR3nt: TGTGCCAGCAGCTCGGGGGGGTCTGGAAACACCATATATTTT; CDR3aa: CASSSGGSGNTIYF
j_gene: TRBJ1-1; abundance: few; len: 14; v_gene: TRBV5-1; d_gene: NA; CDR3nt: TGCGCCAGCAGCGCCGGGACATTGAACACTGAAGCTTTCTTT; CDR3aa: CASSAGTLNTEAFF